The clone carrying this T cell receptor beta chain has just a few counts. Its antigen remains unidentified. This sample stems from a study of T-cell memory formation after mild COVID-19. Study results and caveats: Contracting CD4+ clones sat mainly in CM and EM; CD8+ in EMRA. Cross-reactive memory apparently joined, as some responding clones appeared in pre-infection memory. While clones contracting from day 15 to 85 were balanced between CD4 and CD8, later expanders leaned CD4+.

CDR3 size: 12 residues. From germline, CDR1 is SQVTM and CDR2 ANQGSEA. Trimming pared 7 bases from V and 5 bases from J, leaving 14 bases between. TCRdb ran MiXCR on the 5' RACE reads and lists one entry per CDR3 protein. The sample lists some 210,000 distinct CDR3 sequences; around 20% were seen once. The J gene is TRBJ2-5, the V gene TRBV29-1; D ambiguous. The material sequenced was PBMCs or a T cell subset sorted from them (not recorded which). This receptor was obtained from an adult woman who had mild COVID-19 (a few samples of this study predate the infection). Cell type and time point are not known. The CDR3 nucleotides are TGCAGCGCGCGGCGCCCACGGGAGACCCAGTACTTC. Its protein product is CSARRPRETQYF.